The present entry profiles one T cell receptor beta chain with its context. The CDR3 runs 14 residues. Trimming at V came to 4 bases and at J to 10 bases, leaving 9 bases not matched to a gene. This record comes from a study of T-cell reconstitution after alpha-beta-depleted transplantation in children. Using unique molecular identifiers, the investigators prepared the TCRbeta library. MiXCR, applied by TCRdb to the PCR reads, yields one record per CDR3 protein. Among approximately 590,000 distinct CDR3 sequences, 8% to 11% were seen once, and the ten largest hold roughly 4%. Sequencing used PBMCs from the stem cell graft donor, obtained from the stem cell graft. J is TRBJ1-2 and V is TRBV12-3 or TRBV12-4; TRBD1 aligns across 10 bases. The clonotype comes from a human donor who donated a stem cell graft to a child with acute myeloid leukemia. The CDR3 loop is CASSSRQGASLYTF. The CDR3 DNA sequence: TGTGCCAGCAGTTCCCGACAGGGGGCTTCTCTCTACACCTTC.